The rows below give T cell receptor beta chains drawn from one sample of a study of blood T cell repertoires in COVID-19. Generated by immunoSEQ multiplex PCR, the TCRdb table keeps only in-frame clones and is missing some. The repertoire holds 200,000 to 300,000 clones, with 88% as singletons. The sequenced sample consisted of peripheral blood. The receptor set was obtained from a human donor in a cohort sampled during active COVID-19. The CDR3 runs from the conserved cysteine through the conserved F or W. The order of the fields is J gene, V gene, D gene, clone size, CDR3 DNA, CDR3 protein. D genes are given only for firm matches. Clone size is not always given. Where it is, it says once, few, many or a class for expanded clones.

>TRBJ2-5|TRBV9|TRBD1|-
TGTGCCAGCAACGGACAGGGACCCCAAGAGACCCAGTACTTC
CASNGQGPQETQYF
>TRBJ1-1|TRBV5-5|-|-
TGTGCCAGCAGCTTGGGGTGGGGGGTACTAGGGAGGAACACTGAAGCTTTCTTT
CASSLGWGVLGRNTEAFF
>TRBJ2-7|TRBV28|TRBD1|-
TGTGCCAGCAGTTTAGCCGGGACAGGGGGTTACGAGCAGTACTTC
CASSLAGTGGYEQYF
>TRBJ2-7|TRBV3-1/TRBV3-2|-|-
TGTGCCAGCAGCCAAGTAGCTGCGATGGGGCAGTACTTC
CASSQVAAMGQYF
>TRBJ1-6|TRBV5-6|-|-
TGTGCCAGCAGCTTGGACCTGAGGAGTTCACCCCTCCACTTT
CASSLDLRSSPLHF
>TRBJ2-7|TRBV7-6|-|-
TGTGCCAGCAGCTTAAGCCCCCGGGGTGGGAGTGACTACGAGCAGTACTTC
CASSLSPRGGSDYEQYF
>TRBJ2-6|TRBV7-9|TRBD1|-
TGTGCCAGCAGCTCCAGGGGGCGGCCTGGGGCCAACGTCCTGACTTTC
CASSSRGRPGANVLTF
>TRBJ1-1|TRBV27|TRBD1|few
TGTGCCAGCAGTCCCGGACAGGAGAACACTGAAGCTTTCTTT
CASSPGQENTEAFF
>TRBJ2-7|TRBV30|TRBD2|once
TGTGCCTGGAGTGTCGGGGGGAGTCACTCCTACGAGCAGTACTTC
CAWSVGGSHSYEQYF
>TRBJ2-1|TRBV7-9|-|-
TGTGCCAGCAGCTTAGCAGTGGGGATGACCTTAGCGAATGAGCAGTTCTTC
CASSLAVGMTLANEQFF
>TRBJ2-7|TRBV6-5|-|-
TGTGCCAGCAGTTACTACCAGGGGAGTAGCTACGAGCAGTACTTC
CASSYYQGSSYEQYF
>TRBJ2-7|TRBV4-3|TRBD1|-
TGCGCCAGCAGCCAAGATAGGGGGACAGGGGCCTACGAGCAGTACTTC
CASSQDRGTGAYEQYF
>TRBJ2-5|TRBV2|-|-
TGTGCCAGCAGTGTATCCCGACAGCTGTCAGAGACCCAGTACTTC
CASSVSRQLSETQYF
>TRBJ1-4|TRBV27|TRBD1|-
TGTGCCAGCAGTTCAACGACAGGGTACAACCTGTTTTTT
CASSSTTGYNLFF
>TRBJ2-7|TRBV6-5|TRBD1|-
TGTGCCAGCAGATTGCCCGGGACAGGGGTCTACGAGCAGTACTTC
CASRLPGTGVYEQYF
>TRBJ1-1|TRBV6-2/TRBV6-3|TRBD1|-
TGTGCCAGCAGTACGGAGACAGGGGGCTTGGCCACTGAAGCTTTCTTT
CASSTETGGLATEAFF
>TRBJ1-2|TRBV11-2|-|-
TGTGCCAGCAGCTTCGTACGGGGAACCTATGGCTACACCTTC
CASSFVRGTYGYTF
>TRBJ2-7|TRBV3-1/TRBV3-2|TRBD1|once
TGTGCCAGCAGGAACCGGGACAGGGGAGGAGAGCAGTACTTC
CASRNRDRGGEQYF
>TRBJ2-5|TRBV5-8|TRBD1|-
TGTGCCAGCAGCCCGAGGGGACAGCATGAAGAGACCCAGTACTTC
CASSPRGQHEETQYF
>TRBJ1-4|TRBV12-3/TRBV12-4|-|once
TGTGCCAGCAGTTTGAGTTCCTATGAAAAACTGTTTTTT
CASSLSSYEKLFF
>TRBJ1-1|TRBV3-1/TRBV3-2|-|-
TGTGCCAGCAGCCAACCAACAGGGAACACTGAAGCTTTCTTT
CASSQPTGNTEAFF
>TRBJ2-7|TRBV10-3|TRBD2|-
TGTGCCATCAGTCTCGGGCCAGCGGGAGAGGGGGAGCAGTACTTC
CAISLGPAGEGEQYF
>TRBJ1-2|TRBV21-1|-|-
TGTGCCAGCAGCCTCAACAGCCGAACCGGGGCTAACTATGGCTACACCTTC
CASSLNSRTGANYGYTF
>TRBJ2-3|TRBV5-1|-|-
TGCGCCAGCAGCTTGGGGGGCCGGGGGAGCACAGATACGCAGTATTTT
CASSLGGRGSTDTQYF
>TRBJ1-1|TRBV18|-|-
TGTGCCAGCTCACCAATTTCAGAGAACACTGAAGCTTTCTTT
CASSPISENTEAFF
>TRBJ2-2|TRBV6-5|TRBD2|-
TGTGCCAGCAGTTACGGACTAGCCGGGGAGCTGTTTTTT
CASSYGLAGELFF
>TRBJ1-2|TRBV6-1|-|-
TGTGCCAGCAGTGAAGGGGCCGGGGGACGTGGCTACACCTTC
CASSEGAGGRGYTF
>TRBJ1-3|TRBV27|-|-
TGTGCCAGCAGTTCCTCCCTCGGAAACACCATATATTTT
CASSSSLGNTIYF
>TRBJ1-3|TRBV9|-|-
TGTGCCAGTAGTGAGGGAGGCTCTGGAAACACCATATATTTT
CASSEGGSGNTIYF
>TRBJ2-1|TRBV7-9|-|-
TGTGCCAGCAGCTTCTGGCGGGACTACAATGAGCAGTTCTTC
CASSFWRDYNEQFF
>TRBJ2-7|TRBV6-6|-|once
TGTGCCAGCAGTTACCCAGGAGGGATGTCCTACGAGCAGTACTTC
CASSYPGGMSYEQYF
>TRBJ2-3|TRBV19|-|-
TGTGCCAGTAGTAGCACAGGATACGGCACAGATACGCAGTATTTT
CASSSTGYGTDTQYF